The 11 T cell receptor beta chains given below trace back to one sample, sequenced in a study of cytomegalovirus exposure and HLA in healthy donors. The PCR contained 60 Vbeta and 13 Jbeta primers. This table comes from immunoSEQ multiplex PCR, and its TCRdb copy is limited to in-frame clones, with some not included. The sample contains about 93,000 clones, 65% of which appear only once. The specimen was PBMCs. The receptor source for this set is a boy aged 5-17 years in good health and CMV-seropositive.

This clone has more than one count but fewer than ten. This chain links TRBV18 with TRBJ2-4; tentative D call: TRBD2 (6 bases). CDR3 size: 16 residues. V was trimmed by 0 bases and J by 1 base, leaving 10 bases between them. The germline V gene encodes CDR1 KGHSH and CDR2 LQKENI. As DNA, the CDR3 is TGTGCCAGCTCACCACCGGGGGAGGAGGCCAAAAACATTCAGTACTTC. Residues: CASSPPGEEAKNIQYF.

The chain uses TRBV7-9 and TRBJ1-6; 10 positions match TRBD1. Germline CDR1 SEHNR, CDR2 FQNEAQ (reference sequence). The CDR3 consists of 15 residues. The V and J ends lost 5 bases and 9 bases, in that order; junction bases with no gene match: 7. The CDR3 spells CASSGRDRGGSPLHF. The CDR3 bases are TGTGCCAGCAGCGGCCGGGACAGGGGAGGTTCACCCCTCCACTTT. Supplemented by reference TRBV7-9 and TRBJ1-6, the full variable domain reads DTGVSQNPRHKITKRGQNVTFRCDPISEHNRLYWYRQTLGQGPEFLTYFQNEAQLEKSRLLSDRFSAERPKGSFSTLEIQRTEQGDSAMYLCASSGRDRGGSPLHFGNGTRLTVT.

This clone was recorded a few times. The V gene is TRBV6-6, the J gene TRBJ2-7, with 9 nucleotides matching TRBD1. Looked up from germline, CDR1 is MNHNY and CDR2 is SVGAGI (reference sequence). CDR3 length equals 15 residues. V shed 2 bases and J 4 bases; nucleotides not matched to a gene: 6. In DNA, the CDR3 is TGTGCCAGCAGTTACCAGGACAGGGGAAGTTACGAGCAGTACTTC. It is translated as CASSYQDRGSYEQYF.

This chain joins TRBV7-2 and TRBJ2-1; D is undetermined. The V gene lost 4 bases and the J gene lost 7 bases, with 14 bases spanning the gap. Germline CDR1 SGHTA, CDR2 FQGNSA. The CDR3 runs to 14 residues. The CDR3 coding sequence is TGTGCCAGCAGCTCTCGACGGAGTAAGAATGAGCAGTTCTTC. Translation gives CASSSRRSKNEQFF.

This CDR3 reads CASSLGTGGGIFQETQYF. For the CDR3, the DNA is TGTGCCAGCAGTTTAGGGACAGGGGGCGGGATATTTCAAGAGACCCAGTACTTC. The chain links TRBV28 to TRBJ2-5, with TRBD1 matching 12 bases. This CDR3 comprises 18 residues. Germline V gives CDR1 MDHEN, CDR2 SYDVKM. The ends lost 2 bases at V and 2 bases at J; junction bases unmatched: 9.

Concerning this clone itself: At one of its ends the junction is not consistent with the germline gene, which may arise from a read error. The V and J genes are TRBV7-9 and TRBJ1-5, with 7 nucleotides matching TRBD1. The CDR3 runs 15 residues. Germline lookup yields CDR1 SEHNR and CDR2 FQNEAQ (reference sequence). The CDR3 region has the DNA TGTGCCAGCAGCCCGCGAGGGGGCGCGAATCAGCCCCAGAATTTT. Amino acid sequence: CASSPRGGANQPQNF. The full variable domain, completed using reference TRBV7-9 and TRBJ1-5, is DTGVSQNPRHKITKRGQNVTFRCDPISEHNRLYWYRQTLGQGPEFLTYFQNEAQLEKSRLLSDRFSAERPKGSFSTLEIQRTEQGDSAMYLCASSPRGGANQPQNFGDGTRLSIL.

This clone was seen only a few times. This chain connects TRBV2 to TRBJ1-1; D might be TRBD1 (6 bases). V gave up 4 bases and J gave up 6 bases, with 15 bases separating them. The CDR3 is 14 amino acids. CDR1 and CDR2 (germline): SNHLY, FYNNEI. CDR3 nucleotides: TGTGCCAGCAGTGTGGTCAGGGGTTACGCTGAAGCTTTCTTT. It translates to CASSVVRGYAEAFF.

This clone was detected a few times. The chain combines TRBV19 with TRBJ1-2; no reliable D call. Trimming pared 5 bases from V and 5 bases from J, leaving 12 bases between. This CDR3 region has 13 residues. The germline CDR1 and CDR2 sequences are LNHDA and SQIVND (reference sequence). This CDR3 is CASSPGNSYGYTF. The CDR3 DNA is TGTGCCAGTAGTCCCGGGAACTCGTATGGCTACACCTTC.

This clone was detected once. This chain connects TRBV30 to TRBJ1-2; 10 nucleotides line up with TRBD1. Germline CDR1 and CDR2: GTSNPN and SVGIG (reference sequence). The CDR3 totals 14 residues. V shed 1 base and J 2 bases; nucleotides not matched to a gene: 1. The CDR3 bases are TGTGCCTGGAGTGGACAGGGGGCGAACTATGGCTACACCTTC. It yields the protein CAWSGQGANYGYTF.

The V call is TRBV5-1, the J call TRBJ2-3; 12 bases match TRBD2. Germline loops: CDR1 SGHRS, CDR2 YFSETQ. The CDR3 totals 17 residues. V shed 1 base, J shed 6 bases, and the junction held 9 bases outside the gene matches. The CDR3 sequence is CASSLPASGRAMDTQYF. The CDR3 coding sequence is TGCGCCAGCAGCTTGCCTGCTAGCGGGAGGGCCATGGATACGCAGTATTTT.

As DNA, the CDR3 is TGCGCCAGCAGCGAGGAGGGACAGGGATTGGGTAACACCGGGGAGCTGTTTTTT. Protein product: CASSEEGQGLGNTGELFF. The chain carries TRBV4-3 and TRBJ2-2, with 9 positions matching TRBD1. This CDR3 spans 18 amino acids. Germline V CDR1 and CDR2: LGHNA, YSLEER. The ends lost 5 bases at V and 2 bases at J; junction bases unmatched: 12.